The 18 T cell receptor beta chains in this list originate from one sample, sequenced in a study of identifying expanded T cells in peripheral blood. Here immunoSEQ multiplex PCR was the method, and the copy in TCRdb shows in-frame clones only, minus some. The sample lists approximately 90,000 clones; 70% to 90% were seen once. Input material: blood. These TCRs come from a person aged 18-70 years in good health.

The J gene is TRBJ2-2, the V gene TRBV30; 8 bases agree with TRBD1. The germline V gene encodes CDR1 GTSNPN and CDR2 SVGIG (reference sequence). V shed 5 bases and J 6 bases; nucleotides not matched to a gene: 5. This CDR3 contains 13 residues. CDR3 in amino acids: CAWRRTGSGELFF. Written as DNA, the CDR3 is TGTGCCTGGCGGAGGACAGGGTCCGGGGAGCTGTTTTTT.

V gene TRBV6-1 combines with J gene TRBJ1-1; no definite D call. The CDR3 spans 15 residues. Germline loops: CDR1 MNHNS, CDR2 SASEGT. Trimming left V 7 bases short and J 1 base short, with 16 bases between. The CDR3 loop reads CASTQSSHGNTEAFF. DNA of the CDR3: TGTGCCAGCACACAGTCATCTCATGGGAACACTGAAGCTTTCTTT.

Only a few counts were recorded for this clone. This chain links TRBV5-5 with TRBJ1-5, with unresolved D. Trimming removed 0 bases from V and 4 bases from J, with 11 bases in between. The CDR3 is 15 amino acids. Looked up from germline, CDR1 is SGHKS and CDR2 is YYEKEE (reference sequence). In DNA, the CDR3 is TGTGCCAGCAGCTTGGGGGGTTCCCAAAATCAGCCCCAGCATTTT. It is translated as CASSLGGSQNQPQHF.

The V call is TRBV7-2, the J call TRBJ1-3, with D unresolved. V was clipped by 3 bases and J by 0 bases, with 9 bases between them. This CDR3 spans 15 amino acids. The germline gives CDR1 SGHTA, CDR2 FQGNSA. The DNA of the CDR3 is TGTGCCAGCAGCTTTCAGCTATTCTCTGGAAACACCATATATTTT. Its translation is CASSFQLFSGNTIYF.

This chain joins TRBV6-1 and TRBJ1-2, with TRBD1 as a possible D gene (5 bases). The length of the CDR3 is 14 residues. Germline V gene lookup returns CDR1 MNHNS and CDR2 SASEGT. Trimming stripped 2 bases from V and 8 bases from J, with 15 bases between. This chain's CDR3 is CASSEQRRGGGYTF. The CDR3 coding sequence is TGTGCCAGCAGTGAACAGCGACGCGGGGGGGGCTACACCTTC.

This chain uses TRBV5-4 with TRBJ2-6, with TRBD1 matching over 8 bases. This CDR3 region has 16 residues. Looked up from germline, CDR1 is SGHNT and CDR2 is YYREEE (reference sequence). V lost 0 bases, J lost 1 base, and 0 bases stayed unmatched. This CDR3 is CASSLGTGSGANVLTF. In DNA form, the CDR3 reads TGTGCCAGCAGCTTGGGGACAGGGTCTGGGGCCAACGTCCTGACTTTC.

The chain recombines TRBV5-6 with TRBJ1-2; no definite D call. Trimming took 1 base from V and 6 from J, leaving 10 bases between them. This CDR3 is 13 amino acids long. The germline CDR1 and CDR2 sequences are SGHDT and YYEEEE. The CDR3 region has the DNA TGTGCCAGCAGCTTGTTCCAGGATGATGGCTACACCTTC. This codes for CASSLFQDDGYTF.

This chain uses TRBV6-4 with TRBJ2-1; a weak D match, TRBD2 (7 bases). The V gene's germline CDR1 is MRHNA and CDR2 SNTAGT. Trimming shortened V by 5 bases and J by 9 bases, and 20 bases separated the two germline ends. The CDR3 extends over 15 amino acids. CDR3 protein: CASSSGDRGAAEQFF. The DNA of the CDR3 is TGTGCCAGCAGTAGTGGGGACCGGGGGGCCGCTGAGCAGTTCTTC.

This clone has more than one count but fewer than ten. The chain links TRBV30 to TRBJ1-5; 7 nucleotides match TRBD1. The CDR3 is 13 residues long. Germline V gives CDR1 GTSNPN, CDR2 SVGIG (reference sequence). The V segment lost 7 bases and the J segment 5 bases; nucleotides outside the gene matches: 8. This CDR3 is CAYSRDSDQPQHF. In DNA form, the CDR3 reads TGTGCCTACTCCCGGGACAGCGATCAGCCCCAGCATTTT. Variable domain in full (rest from reference TRBV30 and TRBJ1-5): SQTIHQWPATLVQPVGSPLSLECTVEGTSNPNLYWYRQAAGRGLQLLFYSVGIGQISSEVPQNLSASRPQDRQFILSSKKLLLSDSGFYLCAYSRDSDQPQHFGDGTRLSIL.

The chain employs TRBV7-8 and TRBJ1-4; no reliable D call. Germline V gene lookup returns CDR1 SGHVS and CDR2 FQNEAQ. The CDR3 is 13 residues long. V lost 9 bases to trimming and J lost 6 bases, with 14 bases between them. The CDR3 reads CASSDGPDEKLFF. The CDR3 nucleotides read TGTGCCAGTTCTGACGGTCCGGATGAAAAACTGTTTTTT. Together with reference TRBV7-8 and TRBJ1-4, the CDR3 gives the full variable domain: GAGVSQSPRYKVAKRGQDVALRCDPISGHVSLFWYQQALGQGPEFLTYFQNEAQLDKSGLPSDRFFAERPEGSVSTLKIQRTQQEDSAVYLCASSDGPDEKLFFGSGTQLSVL.

CDR3 protein: CATGQRNTEAFF. DNA for the CDR3: TGTGCCACCGGACAGAGAAACACTGAAGCTTTCTTT. The J gene is TRBJ1-1, the V gene TRBV15; D is possibly TRBD1 (6 bases). V lost 8 bases, J lost 2 bases, and 9 bases lay in between. This CDR3 is 12 amino acids long. Germline CDR1 and CDR2: LNHNV and YYDKDF (reference sequence). The variable domain in full, with the rest retrieved from reference TRBV15 and TRBJ1-1, is DAMVIQNPRYQVTQFGKPVTLSCSQTLNHNVMYWYQQKSSQAPKLLFHYYDKDFNNEADTPDNFQSRRPNTSFCFLDIRSPGLGDTAMYLCATGQRNTEAFFGQGTRLTVV.

The chain couples TRBV7-9 to TRBJ1-2; D is perhaps TRBD1 (6 bases). The germline gives CDR1 SEHNR, CDR2 FQNEAQ (reference sequence). The CDR3 length is 15 residues. With 7 bases removed from V and 1 base from J, the gap between germline ends came to 16 bases. CDR3 DNA: TGTGCCAGCAATCCCGGACAGATTATTAACTATGGCTACACCTTC. It codes for CASNPGQIINYGYTF.

This chain links TRBV29-1 with TRBJ1-2, with D perhaps TRBD1 (5 bases). The CDR3 spans 12 residues. V shed 5 bases and J shed 5 bases, with 12 bases lying between them. The germline V gene encodes CDR1 SQVTM and CDR2 ANQGSEA. The CDR3, as DNA: TGCAGCGTTATTAAGGGGATTTATGGCTACACCTTC. Protein: CSVIKGIYGYTF.

V and J are TRBV7-8 and TRBJ1-5; D uncertain. The CDR3 is 13 residues long. Per germline, CDR1 SGHVS and CDR2 FQNEAQ. V lost 5 bases and J 8 bases, leaving 13 bases between the germline ends. The chain's CDR3 is CASSAGPLKPQHF. The DNA for the CDR3 is TGTGCCAGCAGCGCCGGCCCTTTGAAGCCCCAGCATTTT.

The chain couples TRBV2 to TRBJ2-5; D may be TRBD2 (6 bases). Germline V lookup: CDR1 SNHLY, CDR2 FYNNEI. V shed 8 bases and J shed 5 bases, with 15 bases lying between them. The CDR3 covers 13 residues. This chain's CDR3 is CASWAGYFETQYF. CDR3 coding DNA: TGTGCCAGCTGGGCGGGATACTTTGAGACCCAGTACTTC.

V is TRBV4-1 and J is TRBJ2-7; D ambiguous. Trimming pared 1 base from V and 2 bases from J, leaving 6 bases between. Germline V gives CDR1 MGHRA, CDR2 YSYEKL. The CDR3 is 13 amino acids. CDR3 sequence: CASSQGEPYEQYF. The CDR3 DNA sequence: TGCGCCAGCAGCCAAGGCGAGCCCTACGAGCAGTACTTC.

This rearrangement joins TRBV7-8 to TRBJ2-1, with 11 bases that match TRBD2. J lost 0 bases, V lost 1 base, and 2 bases had no gene match. There are 17 residues in the CDR3. CDR1 is SGHVS, CDR2 FQNEAQ, per germline. The DNA for the CDR3 is TGTGCCAGCAGCTTAGGACTAGCGGGGTTCTCCTACAATGAGCAGTTCTTC. Translating gives CASSLGLAGFSYNEQFF. The whole variable domain, remainder taken from reference TRBV7-8 and TRBJ2-1, is GAGVSQSPRYKVAKRGQDVALRCDPISGHVSLFWYQQALGQGPEFLTYFQNEAQLDKSGLPSDRFFAERPEGSVSTLKIQRTQQEDSAVYLCASSLGLAGFSYNEQFFGPGTRLTVL.

The chain couples TRBV14 to TRBJ2-7; 9 bases align to TRBD2. The CDR3 length is 13 residues. Germline values: CDR1 SGHDN, CDR2 FVKESK. The V segment lost 4 bases and the J segment 4 bases; nucleotides outside the gene matches: 2. CDR3 amino acids: CASSLAGAYEQYF. CDR3 bases: TGTGCCAGCAGCCTAGCGGGGGCGTACGAGCAGTACTTC.